This passage covers 24 T cell receptor beta chains from one sample sequenced in a study of early T cells in non-severe SARS-CoV-2 infection. TCRdb processed the 5' RACE reads anew with MiXCR; each CDR3 protein has one entry. Of about 56,000 distinct CDR3 sequences in the sample, around 16% were seen once. Material: whole blood, obtained at baseline. The receptors shown here come from an adult who was a healthcare worker with PCR-confirmed SARS-CoV-2 infection or an uninfected control (not recorded which).

This clonotype was seen a handful of times. The gene calls are TRBV28 and TRBJ2-7; 7 nucleotides agree with TRBD2. Germline V gene data show CDR1 as MDHEN and CDR2 as SYDVKM. V was clipped by 8 bases and J by 2 bases; unmatched bases: 9. This CDR3 comprises 14 residues. In nucleotides, the CDR3 is TGTGCCAGCTCGCCCGGGGGGAACCCCTACGAGCAGTACTTC. Translating it yields CASSPGGNPYEQYF.

V and J are TRBV15 and TRBJ2-3, with TRBD2 matching over 8 bases. With 1 base clipped from V and 1 base from J, the junction kept 1 base outside the gene matches. Germline values: CDR1 LNHNV, CDR2 YYDKDF (reference sequence). This CDR3 region has 15 residues. In DNA form, the CDR3 reads TGTGCCACCAGCAGAGTTAGCGGGGGCACAGATACGCAGTATTTT. Encoded protein: CATSRVSGGTDTQYF.

Here the CDR3 reads CASSGMAQGMYNEQFF. For the CDR3, the DNA is TGTGCCAGCAGCGGGATGGCACAGGGGATGTACAATGAGCAGTTCTTC. The chain recombines TRBV11-2 with TRBJ2-1; 7 bases align to TRBD1. The CDR3 is 16 residues long. Trimming at V came to 5 bases and at J to 4 bases, leaving 11 bases not matched to a gene. CDR1 and CDR2 (germline): SGHAT, FQNNGV.

The table lists this clonotype with a few counts. The chain links TRBV19 to TRBJ1-1; no clear D. Per germline, CDR1 LNHDA and CDR2 SQIVND (reference sequence). This CDR3 contains 13 residues. V was shortened by 4 bases and J by 1 base, with 7 bases between the two germline ends. CDR3: CASSKGPNTEAFF. The CDR3 DNA reads TGTGCCAGTAGTAAGGGCCCGAACACTGAAGCTTTCTTT.

Ten or more counts support this clonotype. The chain has TRBV29-1 and TRBJ1-1; 9 bases map to TRBD1. The trim removed 4 bases at V and 4 bases at J, leaving 7 bases unmatched. The CDR3 runs 14 residues. CDR1 SQVTM and CDR2 ANQGSEA come from the germline V gene. CDR3 nucleotide sequence: TGCAGCGTTGCACAGGGGGCCAGGAGCACTGAAGCTTTCTTT. Translated: CSVAQGARSTEAFF.

This chain uses TRBV30 with TRBJ1-2, with a weak D call TRBD1 (5 bases). The ends were cut back, 5 bases at V and 4 bases at J, with 11 bases in the middle. Per germline, CDR1 GTSNPN and CDR2 SVGIG (reference sequence). The CDR3 has 12 residues. The DNA for the CDR3 is TGTGCCTGGGCCCTTCAGGGCTATGGCTACACCTTC. It translates to CAWALQGYGYTF. Filled out from reference TRBV30 and TRBJ1-2, the complete variable domain reads SQTIHQWPATLVQPVGSPLSLECTVEGTSNPNLYWYRQAAGRGLQLLFYSVGIGQISSEVPQNLSASRPQDRQFILSSKKLLLSDSGFYLCAWALQGYGYTFGSGTRLTVV.

This chain joins TRBV18 and TRBJ1-2; 9 nucleotides agree with TRBD1. From germline, CDR1 is KGHSH and CDR2 LQKENI. J lost 5 bases, V lost 3 bases, and 22 bases had no gene match. This CDR3 has 20 residues. CDR3 bases: TGTGCCAGCTCACCCGAATACGCCGGGACAGGGAGTGATTACGAATATGGCTACACCTTC. It codes for CASSPEYAGTGSDYEYGYTF.

CDR3 DNA: TGTGCCAGCAGCTTAGTGCTAGCGGGGAAAGAGACCCAGTACTTC. It codes for CASSLVLAGKETQYF. The J gene is TRBJ2-5, the V gene TRBV11-2; the match to TRBD2 covers 9 bases. Per the germline V gene, CDR1 is SGHAT and CDR2 is FQNNGV. This CDR3 has 15 residues. The junction had 3 bases not matched to a gene; V was cut back by 1 base and J by 3 bases.

Only a few counts were recorded for this clonotype. The chain couples TRBV6-1 to TRBJ1-6, with no clear D. This CDR3 spans 14 amino acids. The V end was cut by 2 bases, the J end by 9 bases, with 11 bases between. Germline CDR1 and CDR2: MNHNS and SASEGT. Written as DNA, the CDR3 is TGTGCCAGCAGTGAATGGGCAGCTCCTTCACCCCTCCACTTT. Translated, it gives CASSEWAAPSPLHF.

The rearrangement links TRBV7-9 to TRBJ2-3; 9 nucleotides line up with TRBD1. The CDR3 is made up of 15 amino acids. CDR1 is SEHNR and CDR2 is FQNEAQ in the germline V gene (reference sequence). Trimming cost V 5 bases and J 0 bases; bases outside gene matches: 3. The CDR3 sequence is CASSTGGLSTDTQYF. CDR3 in DNA: TGTGCCAGCAGCACAGGGGGCCTAAGCACAGATACGCAGTATTTT.

This clonotype has ten or more counts. V is TRBV12-3 or TRBV12-4 and J is TRBJ1-1; no firm D call. The CDR3 covers 14 residues. The V gene lost 2 bases and the J gene lost 0 bases, with 7 bases spanning the gap. In nucleotides, the CDR3 is TGTGCCAGCAGTTTAAGGCATATGAACACTGAAGCTTTCTTT. The encoded protein is CASSLRHMNTEAFF.

This clonotype was counted between two and nine times. This chain connects TRBV2 to TRBJ1-1; D perhaps matches TRBD1 (5 bases). The CDR3 length is 12 residues. Trimming removed 1 base at V and 8 bases at J, with 8 bases between. Germline V gene data show CDR1 as SNHLY and CDR2 as FYNNEI. Here the CDR3 reads CASSEGGREAFF. Written as DNA, the CDR3 is TGTGCCAGCAGTGAAGGGGGCCGAGAAGCTTTCTTT.

This clonotype was counted only a few times. The chain recombines TRBV29-1 with TRBJ1-4; no reliable D call. The length of the CDR3 is 12 residues. Trimming took 4 bases from V and 8 from J, leaving 11 bases between them. Germline-derived CDR1 and CDR2 are SQVTM and ANQGSEA. The CDR3 loop reads CSVGEVTEKLFF. CDR3 nucleotides: TGCAGCGTTGGAGAGGTGACAGAAAAACTGTTTTTT. The whole variable domain, remainder taken from reference TRBV29-1 and TRBJ1-4, is SAVISQKPSRDICQRGTSLTIQCQVDSQVTMMFWYRQQPGQSLTLIATANQGSEATYESGFVIDKFPISRPNLTFSTLTVSNMSPEDSSIYLCSVGEVTEKLFFGSGTQLSVL.

This clonotype was observed a handful of times. V and J are TRBV20-1 and TRBJ2-3; D gene ambiguous. Trimming removed 0 bases at V and 1 base at J, with 8 bases between. Germline CDR1 reads DFQATT; CDR2 reads SNEGSKA (reference sequence). CDR3 size: 14 residues. The CDR3: CSARDVGRTDTQYF. CDR3 nucleotides: TGCAGTGCTAGAGATGTAGGGCGCACAGATACGCAGTATTTT.

The chain joins TRBV20-1 to TRBJ2-7; D is unresolved. V gave up 3 bases and J gave up 2 bases, with 8 bases separating them. Germline V CDR1 and CDR2: DFQATT, SNEGSKA (reference sequence). The CDR3 has 12 amino acids. CDR3 nucleotides: TGCAGTGCTAGGCCCAGTACCTACGAGCAGTACTTC. Protein product: CSARPSTYEQYF.

This clonotype came up a few times. J is TRBJ2-2 and V is TRBV6-5, with TRBD1 matching over 9 bases. CDR1 is MNHEY, CDR2 SVGAGI, per germline. The CDR3 sequence is 17 residues long. After removal of 0 bases from V and 3 bases from J, the junction contained 5 bases not matched to a gene. CDR3 nucleotide sequence: TGTGCCAGCAGTTACTCGATGGACAGGGGTTACACCGGGGAGCTGTTTTTT. It yields the protein CASSYSMDRGYTGELFF.

This clonotype was detected only a few times. The genes are TRBV7-2 and TRBJ2-3, with 9 bases that match TRBD2. The CDR3 runs 18 residues. V gave up 2 bases and J gave up 6 bases; unmatched junction bases: 15. The V gene's germline CDR1 is SGHTA and CDR2 FQGNSA. The DNA of the CDR3 is TGTGCCAGCAGCTTAAGAAGTTTCGCGGGAGGGCCATCGGATACGCAGTATTTT. Protein product: CASSLRSFAGGPSDTQYF.

The chain joins TRBV12-3 or TRBV12-4 to TRBJ1-5; perhaps TRBD1 as D (6 bases). The CDR3 sequence is 16 residues long. The ends were cut back, 6 bases at V and 0 bases at J, with 15 bases in the middle. CDR3 loop: CASSAGGPHSNQPQHF. CDR3 DNA sequence: TGTGCCAGCAGCGCCGGGGGGCCCCATAGCAATCAGCCCCAGCATTTT.

This chain uses TRBV29-1 with TRBJ2-7; 9 bases are a match to TRBD2. The length of the CDR3 is 14 residues. Germline V gene lookup returns CDR1 SQVTM and CDR2 ANQGSEA. V was pared by 4 bases and J by 0 bases, with 4 bases of the junction left unmatched. Written as DNA, the CDR3 is TGCAGCGTTGGTGCGGGAGGGTCCTCCTACGAGCAGTACTTC. As protein: CSVGAGGSSYEQYF.

The V gene is TRBV20-1, the J gene TRBJ2-2, with 9 bases identical to TRBD2. Germline loops: CDR1 DFQATT, CDR2 SNEGSKA (reference sequence). The V gene end was trimmed by 3 bases and the J gene end by 5 bases; junction bases not matched to a gene: 10. This CDR3 is built from 16 residues. Written as DNA, the CDR3 is TGCAGTGCTAGCAAGAGCGGGGGGCCCGGAACCGGGGAGCTGTTTTTT. Its protein is CSASKSGGPGTGELFF.

This clonotype has only a few counts. The chain uses TRBV7-2 and TRBJ2-3, with D possibly matching TRBD2 (6 bases). Germline V lookup: CDR1 SGHTA, CDR2 FQGNSA. The V gene lost 1 base and the J gene lost 6 bases, with 11 bases spanning the gap. The CDR3 consists of 14 residues. CDR3 sequence (DNA): TGTGCCAGCAGCTTAGTACTAGCCCGGGATACGCAGTATTTT. Its translation: CASSLVLARDTQYF.

V usage is TRBV27 and J usage is TRBJ2-7; 7 nucleotides agree with TRBD1. V lost 5 bases, J lost 5 bases, and 3 bases stayed unmatched. Germline values: CDR1 MNHEY, CDR2 SMNVEV (reference sequence). The CDR3 runs 12 residues. The CDR3, as DNA: TGTGCCAGCAGTACCGACAGGGACGAGCAGTACTTC. It encodes CASSTDRDEQYF.

This clonotype was counted a few times. The DNA for the CDR3 is TGTGCCAGCAGCTTAAGTCAGTTAAGCTATGGCTACACCTTC. This translates into CASSLSQLSYGYTF. The chain is built from TRBV7-2 and TRBJ1-2; D not resolved. The germline gives CDR1 SGHTA, CDR2 FQGNSA. The CDR3 is made up of 14 amino acids. V dropped 2 bases and J dropped 4 bases, with 11 bases sitting between them.

This clonotype was seen repeatedly, ten times or more. The rearrangement uses TRBV12-3 or TRBV12-4 and TRBJ1-5, with D hard to call. This CDR3 region has 13 residues. V was pared by 6 bases and J by 9 bases, with 15 bases between. For the CDR3, the DNA is TGTGCCAGCAGCCACGAGGACGGCCTGCCCCAGCATTTT. This translates into CASSHEDGLPQHF.